Listed below are T cell receptor beta chains from one sample, sequenced in a study of identical twins. Via MiXCR, TCRdb re-called the 5' RACE reads, giving one row per CDR3 protein. The sample holds approximately 590,000 distinct CDR3 sequences, roughly 9.5% seen once. The sample also formed part of further work on yellow fever vaccine responses in identical twins.

Specimen: PBMCs. Receptors originate from a woman under 30 in good health. Both conserved end residues are part of each CDR3. A D gene is named only where the DNA matches it firmly. Expanded clones get a size class; other rows say once, few or many, or leave the size out.

>TRBJ2-7|TRBV4-3|.|.
TGCGCCAGCAGCCTCAATCTCCCCGGGTCCTCCTACGAGCAGTACTTC
CASSLNLPGSSYEQYF
>TRBJ2-7|TRBV29-1|TRBD1|many
TGCAGCGCCCTAGGGGGCCGGTACGAGCAGTACTTC
CSALGGRYEQYF
>TRBJ2-7|TRBV2|TRBD1|.
TGTGCCAGCGCCGGGACAGGGGGTTACGAGCAGTACTTC
CASAGTGGYEQYF
>TRBJ2-3|TRBV11-2|.|few
TGTGCCAGCAGCCCGTTGGACAGCCGCACAGATACGCAGTATTTT
CASSPLDSRTDTQYF
>TRBJ2-3|TRBV15|.|many
TGTGCCACCAGCAGAGATCCTACTAGCACAGATACGCAGTATTTT
CATSRDPTSTDTQYF
>TRBJ2-3|TRBV28|.|.
TGTGCCAGCAGTCCTATATTGCCCTCAACAGACGACACAGATACGCAGTATTTT
CASSPILPSTDDTDTQYF
>TRBJ1-1|TRBV20-1|TRBD1|many
TGCAGTGCTAGAATACAGGGGGCGAACACTGAAGCTTTCTTT
CSARIQGANTEAFF
>TRBJ2-3|TRBV18|.|.
TGTGCCAGCTCACGTCCCCCAGCAGCAGATACGCAGTATTTT
CASSRPPAADTQYF
>TRBJ2-1|TRBV7-9|.|.
TGTGCCAGCATCATGGGGGTCGGCGGTGGGCAGTTCTTC
CASIMGVGGGQFF
>TRBJ2-1|TRBV7-9|TRBD1|many
TGTGCCAGCAGCAGGACAGGGGTTTCCTACAATGAGCAGTTCTTC
CASSRTGVSYNEQFF
>TRBJ1-1|TRBV28|.|many
TGTGCCAGCAGTTTATTTAAAGGGGGTTTTATTGAAGCTTTCTTT
CASSLFKGGFIEAFF
>TRBJ2-7|TRBV11-1|TRBD1|.
TGTGCCAGCAGCTTATCACAGGGGATGTCCTACGAGCAGTACTTC
CASSLSQGMSYEQYF
>TRBJ2-2|TRBV6-1|.|.
TGTGCCAGCAGTCTAAAAGGGGGGCTATCGAACACCGGGGAGCTGTTTTTT
CASSLKGGLSNTGELFF
>TRBJ2-1|TRBV5-1|.|few
TGCGCCAGCAGCTTTAGTATCGAGGGGATGGTTCAAAGGAATGAGCAGTTCTTC
CASSFSIEGMVQRNEQFF
>TRBJ2-1|TRBV20-1|TRBD2|.
TGCAGTGCTAGTACTGGGACTAGCTGGTACAATGAGCAGTTCTTC
CSASTGTSWYNEQFF
>TRBJ2-3|TRBV19|.|few
TGTGCCAGTAGTATTGGGATCAACACAGATACGCAGTATTTT
CASSIGINTDTQYF
>TRBJ1-1|TRBV9|.|.
TGTGCCAGCAGCCCCCTTCTACAGAACACTGAAGCTTTCTTT
CASSPLLQNTEAFF
>TRBJ1-2|TRBV12-3/TRBV12-4|.|many
TGTGCCAGCACCCGGGGGACGGAATATGGCTACACCTTC
CASTRGTEYGYTF
>TRBJ1-1|TRBV15|.|.
TGTGCCACCAGCAGTGTCCCAGGGGATCTTAGGAACACTGAAGCTTTCTTT
CATSSVPGDLRNTEAFF
>TRBJ2-1|TRBV6-6|TRBD1|once
TGTGCCAGCACCCAGGGGGTTGAGCAGTTCTTC
CASTQGVEQFF
>TRBJ2-7|TRBV15|.|few
TGTGCCACCAGCAGAGATTACTACGAGCAGTACTTC
CATSRDYYEQYF
>TRBJ1-5|TRBV20-1|.|few
TGCAGTCCTGGGGCAGTCAATCAGCCCCAGCATTTT
CSPGAVNQPQHF
>TRBJ2-7|TRBV7-3|.|.
TGTGCCAGCAGCTTAAGGGACGGGGCCTACGAGCAGTACTTC
CASSLRDGAYEQYF
>TRBJ1-1|TRBV15|.|.
TGTGCCACCAGCAGCTTCGAGAACACTGAAGCTTTCTTT
CATSSFENTEAFF
>TRBJ1-1|TRBV29-1|.|many
TGCAGCGTTCTAACTTCAGGATTTGTTACGACTGAAGCTTTCTTT
CSVLTSGFVTTEAFF
>TRBJ1-3|TRBV11-3|TRBD1|many
TGTGCCAGCAGCCCAGGACAGGGTCCCGGAAACACCATATATTTT
CASSPGQGPGNTIYF
>TRBJ1-6|TRBV9|.|many
TGTGCCAGCAGCAAACAGAGCGGGGGATATAATTCACCCCTCCACTTT
CASSKQSGGYNSPLHF
>TRBJ1-2|TRBV7-2|.|few
TGTGCCAGCAGCTTGGGACCGCTCGACTATGGCTACACCTTC
CASSLGPLDYGYTF
>TRBJ2-1|TRBV12-3/TRBV12-4|.|few
TGTGCCAGCAGTTTCCCGACCCTACTAGCTGAGACCTACAATGAGCAGTTCTTC
CASSFPTLLAETYNEQFF